This T cell receptor beta chain was found in a study of blood T cell repertoires in COVID-19. Everyone who took part was roughly 18 to 89 years old, and they came from about 23 US areas. This CDR3 is 14 amino acids long. Germline CDR1 is KGHSH and CDR2 is LQKENI. Trimming pared 3 bases from V and 7 bases from J, leaving 10 bases between. In the original analysis: Quantification of nucleated cells was approximated via reference gene primer amplification. Some clones are missing from TCRdb's copy, which holds only in-frame ones; the method was immunoSEQ multiplex PCR. D and trimming come from the DNA, and the V and J calls and clone size come from that table. The data hold over 250,000 clones, with roughly four fifths observed a single time.

The rearrangement uses TRBV18 and TRBJ1-6; D is perhaps TRBD1 (5 bases). This TCR came from a man aged 30-40 years with acute COVID-19. Specimen: PBMCs or T cells enriched from blood (not recorded which). CDR3 nucleotide sequence: TGTGCCAGCTCACCGAGTTCAGGGAATTCACCCCTCCACTTT. This sequence encodes CASSPSSGNSPLHF.